This T cell receptor (beta chain) comes out of a study of blood T cell repertoires in COVID-19. Across the study: Samples came from the United States, Italy and Spain, spanning acute and convalescent COVID-19. PBMCs, B-cell-depleted T cells, or T cells provided the cDNA or gDNA that made up the material.

V lost 3 bases to trimming and J lost 1 base, with 7 bases between them. Germline-derived CDR1 and CDR2 are LNHDA and SQIVND (reference sequence). CDR3 size: 14 residues. Authors' methods: Researchers report that nucleated cell counts were estimated from reference gene primer amplification. Produced via immunoSEQ multiplex PCR; TCRdb's table is partial and in-frame only. The DNA gave D and trimming, while V, J and clone size come from that table. The sample holds around 270,000 clones, about 83% seen once. Specimen: peripheral blood. This clonotype was sampled from a middle-aged woman who had recovered from COVID-19. V usage is TRBV19 and J usage is TRBJ1-3; the D is unclear. CDR3 nucleotides: TGTGCCAGTAGTATCGCCTATTCTGGAAACACCATATATTTT. It encodes CASSIAYSGNTIYF.